The entry below describes one T cell receptor (beta chain). The data were taken from a study of blood T cells in healthy people across ages. The J segment lost 5 bases and the V segment lost 5 bases, leaving 9 bases of the junction unmatched. Germline V gene lookup returns CDR1 SQVTM and CDR2 ANQGSEA. The CDR3 contains 14 residues. With a J-beta primer mix and a sample-barcoded 5' primer, a second PCR ran roughly 6 to 12 cycles. TCRdb itself ran the 5' RACE reads through MiXCR, one entry per CDR3 protein. The sample lists some 920,000 distinct CDR3 sequences; just over 50% were seen once. The specimen sequenced was blood. This sequence originates from an older woman in good health. The chain has TRBV29-1 and TRBJ2-7, with TRBD2 matching 10 bases. CDR3 residues: CSVLPSGSSNEQYF. DNA of the CDR3: TGCAGCGTTCTCCCTAGCGGGAGTTCGAACGAGCAGTACTTC.